A single sample gave rise to the 21 T cell receptor beta chains below, sequenced in a study of PD-1 blockade in mismatch repair-deficient tumors. The assay was immunoSEQ multiplex PCR, and TCRdb's table has in-frame clones only and misses some. Of tens of thousands of clones in the sample, more than 80% were seen once. Sequenced material: peripheral blood, taken 44 weeks after starting pembrolizumab. These receptors were obtained from an adult with mismatch repair-deficient cancer.

This clone was detected once. The genes are TRBV23-1 and TRBJ1-1; D may be TRBD1 (5 bases). TRBV23-1 is assigned to the ORF class and has an uncertain function. The CDR3 spans 16 residues. V lost 4 bases to trimming and J lost 2 bases, with 17 bases between them. CDR3 amino acids: CASSRICGDENTEAFF. CDR3 in DNA: TGCGCCAGCAGTCGGATTTGCGGGGACGAAAACACTGAAGCTTTCTTT.

A few counts support this clone. The rearrangement joins TRBV2 to TRBJ2-7, with TRBD2 matching over 10 bases. CDR3 length equals 14 residues. The germline V gene has CDR1 SNHLY and CDR2 FYNNEI. V shed 7 bases and J 3 bases; nucleotides not matched to a gene: 6. The CDR3 loop is CASMRTSGFYEQYF. CDR3 bases: TGTGCCAGCATGAGGACTAGCGGTTTCTACGAGCAGTACTTC.

A few counts support this clone. This rearrangement joins TRBV11-3 to TRBJ2-7; TRBD2 matches 7 bases. The CDR3 extends over 15 amino acids. With 1 base clipped from V and 0 bases from J, the junction kept 3 bases outside the gene matches. Germline V CDR1 and CDR2: SGHNT, YENEEA. DNA for the CDR3: TGTGCCAGCAGCTTAGGAACTAGCGACTCCTACGAGCAGTACTTC. It translates to CASSLGTSDSYEQYF.

This chain uses TRBV5-6 with TRBJ2-5; D may be TRBD1 (5 bases). CDR3 size: 14 residues. Trimming removed 5 bases at V and 2 bases at J, with 13 bases between. CDR1 and CDR2 from the germline V gene are SGHDT and YYEEEE. CDR3 in DNA: TGTGCCAGCAGTTTTACTACAGGACAAGAGACCCAGTACTTC. It yields the protein CASSFTTGQETQYF.

J is TRBJ2-7 and V is TRBV5-5; 10 bases map to TRBD1. The V segment lost 4 bases and the J segment 4 bases; nucleotides outside the gene matches: 8. This CDR3 is built from 15 residues. CDR1 and CDR2 (germline): SGHKS, YYEKEE (reference sequence). The CDR3 is CASSLRDRGRYEQYF. Here the CDR3 DNA reads TGTGCCAGCAGCCTCCGGGACAGGGGCAGATACGAGCAGTACTTC.

This clone turned up a few times. The V call is TRBV15, the J call TRBJ2-5, with 8 nucleotides matching TRBD1. The CDR3 is made up of 15 amino acids. Germline loops: CDR1 LNHNV, CDR2 YYDKDF (reference sequence). J was trimmed by 5 bases and V by 0 bases; bases with no gene match: 5. The CDR3 loop reads CATSRDQGARETQYF. The CDR3 nucleotides read TGTGCCACCAGCAGAGACCAGGGGGCTAGGGAGACCCAGTACTTC.

The chain couples TRBV30 to TRBJ2-2; D may be TRBD2 (5 bases). Per germline, CDR1 GTSNPN and CDR2 SVGIG (reference sequence). V dropped 4 bases and J dropped 4 bases, with 13 bases sitting between them. The CDR3 loop spans 14 amino acids. The CDR3 DNA reads TGTGCCTGGACTCTTGGACTGGGCACCGGGGAGCTGTTTTTT. Protein product: CAWTLGLGTGELFF.

The chain couples TRBV4-3 to TRBJ2-7; TRBD2 matches 7 bases. In germline, CDR1 is LGHNA, CDR2 YSLEER. V dropped 4 bases and J dropped 3; count of bases not matched to a gene: 12. The CDR3 has 16 residues. Here the CDR3 reads CASSRTKPGGRYEQYF. The CDR3 nucleotides are TGCGCCAGCAGCCGAACTAAACCGGGAGGACGCTACGAGCAGTACTTC.

The CDR3 loop is CASSLVSGYEQYF. CDR3 DNA sequence: TGTGCCAGCAGCCTGGTTTCGGGCTACGAGCAGTACTTC. The J gene is TRBJ2-7, the V gene TRBV5-5, with D uncertain. Germline assignment: CDR1 SGHKS and CDR2 YYEKEE (reference sequence). Trimming pared 4 bases from V and 3 bases from J, leaving 11 bases between. This CDR3 is 13 amino acids long.

V usage is TRBV11-2 and J usage is TRBJ2-1; D might be TRBD1 (7 bases). The CDR3 covers 15 residues. V lost 5 bases and J lost 11, with 22 bases in between. Germline V gene data show CDR1 as SGHAT and CDR2 as FQNNGV. CDR3 coding DNA: TGTGCCAGCAGCCCAGGCGGGACAGCCACTAGCCAGCAGTTCTTC. Protein product: CASSPGGTATSQQFF. The complete variable domain, with remaining parts taken from reference TRBV11-2 and TRBJ2-1, reads EAGVAQSPRYKIIEKRQSVAFWCNPISGHATLYWYQQILGQGPKLLIQFQNNGVVDDSQLPKDRFSAERLKGVDSTLKIQPAKLEDSAVYLCASSPGGTATSQQFFGPGTRLTVL.

The chain is built from TRBV11-2 and TRBJ2-1, with 7 bases lining up with TRBD2. This CDR3 region has 15 residues. V shed 5 bases, J shed 4 bases, and the junction held 8 bases outside the gene matches. The germline gives CDR1 SGHAT, CDR2 FQNNGV. DNA of the CDR3: TGTGCCAGCAGCCTTGGACTAGTTGGTTACAATGAGCAGTTCTTC. Its translation: CASSLGLVGYNEQFF.

The CDR3 reads CASSRGVNEKLFF. The CDR3 DNA sequence: TGTGCCAGCTCGAGGGGTGTGAATGAAAAACTGTTTTTT. The V call is TRBV7-3, the J call TRBJ1-4; possibly TRBD1 for D (5 bases). Trimming pared 8 bases from V and 5 bases from J, leaving 12 bases between. CDR3 length: 13 amino acids. From germline, CDR1 is SGHTA and CDR2 FQGTGA.

The CDR3 DNA reads TGTGCCAGCAGTTTATCTGGCAGCTCTGAAGCTTTCTTT. This sequence encodes CASSLSGSSEAFF. The chain links TRBV27 to TRBJ1-1, with D uncertain. Trimming removed 0 bases from V and 6 bases from J, with 8 bases in between. The CDR3 length is 13 residues. Germline lookup yields CDR1 MNHEY and CDR2 SMNVEV (reference sequence).

This clone was seen more than once but under ten times. The V gene is TRBV11-2, the J gene TRBJ2-7; D is unclear. The V and J ends lost 5 bases and 4 bases respectively, with 6 bases between them. CDR3 length equals 11 residues. CDR1 is SGHAT, CDR2 FQNNGV, per germline. The CDR3 loop reads CASSPQYEQYF. DNA for the CDR3: TGTGCCAGCAGCCCACAGTACGAGCAGTACTTC. Full variable domain (remainder filled in from reference TRBV11-2 and TRBJ2-7): EAGVAQSPRYKIIEKRQSVAFWCNPISGHATLYWYQQILGQGPKLLIQFQNNGVVDDSQLPKDRFSAERLKGVDSTLKIQPAKLEDSAVYLCASSPQYEQYFGPGTRLTVT.

The chain joins TRBV7-3 to TRBJ1-2, with D perhaps TRBD1 (5 bases). Germline-derived CDR1 and CDR2 are SGHTA and FQGTGA. This CDR3 has 17 amino acids. The V end lost 4 bases, the J end lost 0 bases, and 18 bases lay between the germline ends. This chain's CDR3 is CASSSRGSRGANYGYTF. In nucleotides, the CDR3 is TGTGCCAGCAGCTCCCGGGGAAGTCGGGGGGCTAACTATGGCTACACCTTC. The full variable domain, rest sourced from reference TRBV7-3 and TRBJ1-2, is GAGVSQTPSNKVTEKGKYVELRCDPISGHTALYWYRQSLGQGPEFLIYFQGTGAADDSGLPNDRFFAVRPEGSVSTLKIQRTERGDSAVYLCASSSRGSRGANYGYTFGSGTRLTVV.

The CDR3 loop is CASSLVVSGRVSGELFF. In nucleotides, the CDR3 is TGTGCCAGCAGCTTAGTAGTTAGCGGGAGGGTCTCCGGGGAGCTGTTTTTT. The gene calls are TRBV7-2 and TRBJ2-2; 11 bases are shared with TRBD2. Germline-derived CDR1 and CDR2 are SGHTA and FQGNSA. V shed 1 base and J 6 bases; nucleotides not matched to a gene: 7. The CDR3 is made up of 17 amino acids.

The V call is TRBV7-9, the J call TRBJ2-2, with 10 bases identical to TRBD1. With V trimmed by 5 bases and J by 4 bases, 10 bases remained unmatched. Germline V lookup: CDR1 SEHNR, CDR2 FQNEAQ (reference sequence). The CDR3 totals 17 residues. The CDR3 coding sequence is TGTGCCAGCAGCCCCAGGGGGACAGGGGTGATCACCGGGGAGCTGTTTTTT. Encoded protein: CASSPRGTGVITGELFF.

The J gene is TRBJ2-7, the V gene TRBV9, with a possible D match to TRBD1 (5 bases). The ends were cut back, 0 bases at V and 6 bases at J, with 19 bases in the middle. This CDR3 spans 16 amino acids. CDR1 SGDLS and CDR2 YYNGEE come from the germline V gene. CDR3 in amino acids: CASSVESASWGSEQYF. The CDR3, as DNA: TGTGCCAGCAGCGTAGAGTCAGCCAGTTGGGGCTCCGAGCAGTACTTC.

This chain uses TRBV5-1 with TRBJ1-1; no clear D. Trimming left V 5 bases short and J 4 bases short, with 15 bases between. The CDR3 runs to 14 residues. The germline gives CDR1 SGHRS, CDR2 YFSETQ. The CDR3 sequence is CASREGGSGTEAFF. The CDR3 DNA sequence: TGCGCCAGCAGAGAGGGAGGGTCCGGCACTGAAGCTTTCTTT.

The J gene is TRBJ1-5, the V gene TRBV5-8; 10 bases map to TRBD1. The V and J ends lost 4 bases and 2 bases, in that order; junction bases with no gene match: 3. The CDR3 is made up of 15 amino acids. Germline CDR1 reads SGHTS; CDR2 reads YDEGEE. The CDR3 sequence: CASSAGTGGNQPQHF. In DNA form, the CDR3 reads TGTGCCAGCAGCGCCGGGACAGGGGGCAATCAGCCCCAGCATTTT.

The V gene is TRBV29-1, the J gene TRBJ2-3; D uncertain. This CDR3 is built from 13 residues. The germline V gene has CDR1 SQVTM and CDR2 ANQGSEA. V dropped 2 bases and J dropped 4 bases, with 10 bases sitting between them. The CDR3 nucleotides read TGCAGCGTTGAACCACCCCCCGCAGATACGCAGTATTTT. Translating it yields CSVEPPPADTQYF.